The source of this T cell receptor beta chain is a study of T cells in women clearing cervical HPV infection. The study, taken as a whole, reports: Controls had more TRBV6-7 (approximately 0.15%) than cases (approximately 0.11%).

Each participant carried one incident cervical HPV16 infection only. CDR1 and CDR2 from the germline V gene are SNHLY and FYNNEI. The CDR3 is made up of 14 amino acids. Remarks on this clone: As yet, its antigen is unknown. At one end, the junction sequence differs from germline, possibly due to a read error. The read stops 3 residues short of the end of the CDR3; the missing end is completed from the germline J gene. The same CDR3 arises from other DNA sequences in this sample as well.

Produced via immunoSEQ multiplex PCR; TCRdb's table is partial and in-frame only. The table for this sample gives 25,000 to 35,000 clones. Sequencing used blood buffy coat. The receptor's source is a woman between 18 and 70 years old with a cervical HPV16 infection that either progressed to CIN3+ or cleared (not recorded which). The gene calls are TRBV2 and TRBJ1-3; 8 positions agree with TRBD1. The CDR3 loop reads CASSWTGTGNTIYF. CDR3 DNA, as far as it was read: TGTGCCAGCAGCTGGACAGGGACAGGAAACACA.